Only a few counts were recorded for the clone carrying this T cell receptor (beta chain). Profiled with immunoSEQ multiplex PCR; TCRdb holds only in-frame clones, not every one. The sample consists of more than 85,000 clones, about 80% of them appearing once. V lost 2 bases and J lost 6, with 11 bases in between. Germline CDR1 and CDR2: LNHDA and SQIVND (reference sequence). The CDR3 is 15 amino acids. The entry originates in a study of OX40 agonist ivuxolimab in advanced cancers. This material consisted of CD4+ or CD8+ T cells sorted from blood, taken in a trial of the OX40 agonist ivuxolimab. The J gene is TRBJ1-6, the V gene TRBV19; no definite D call. This sequence originates from an adult with an advanced solid tumor such as melanoma, head and neck, liver or kidney cancer. CDR3 nucleotide sequence: TGTGCCAGTAGTATAATAGGACGCAGTAATTCACCCCTCCACTTT. Translated, it gives CASSIIGRSNSPLHF.